The sample holds one count of the clone carrying this TCR beta chain. Relative to the germline gene, one junction end is altered; a read error may explain this. This sample was taken from a study of cytomegalovirus exposure and HLA in healthy donors. About the study: The 100 to 150 validation repertoires and the 666 first-cohort repertoires shared a platform, a later analysis reported.

Looked up from germline, CDR1 is SGHRS and CDR2 is YFSETQ. CDR3 length: 14 residues. The method was immunoSEQ multiplex PCR; TCRdb's version includes in-frame clones alone and lacks a portion of them. The sample lists about 100,000 clones, approximately 94% occurring once. This sequence joins TRBV5-1 and TRBJ2-7, with 8 bases matching TRBD2. Sequencing was performed on PBMCs. The TCR originated in a woman between 18 and 30 years old in good health and CMV-seronegative. The CDR3 nucleotides are TGCGCCAGCAGCTTGCTCGGGGGGGCGTACGAGCAGTGCTTC. Translated: CASSLLGGAYEQCF.